These 31 T cell receptor beta chains were sequenced from one sample in a study of cytomegalovirus exposure and HLA in healthy donors. Primers for the PCR totalled 60 Vbeta and 13 Jbeta. Using immunoSEQ multiplex PCR, the repertoire was profiled, and TCRdb retains in-frame clones only, with some absent. The repertoire holds about 130,000 clones, with 75% as singletons. The sample was PBMCs. Receptor source: a woman aged 50 to 60 in good health and CMV-seronegative.

The V and J genes are TRBV7-3 and TRBJ2-5; 8 bases match TRBD1. The length of the CDR3 is 15 residues. The V and J ends lost 3 bases and 5 bases, in that order; junction bases with no gene match: 8. CDR1 SGHTA and CDR2 FQGTGA come from the germline V gene. CDR3 sequence (DNA): TGTGCCAGCAGCTTCGACAGGGGAGATGGGGAGACCCAGTACTTC. It yields the protein CASSFDRGDGETQYF.

The chain employs TRBV28 and TRBJ1-2; D ambiguous. This CDR3 comprises 15 residues. Between the trimmed V and J ends, which lost 1 base and 4 bases, there was a span of 13 bases. Per germline, CDR1 MDHEN and CDR2 SYDVKM. CDR3 sequence: CASSLSIGSPYGYTF. The DNA for the CDR3 is TGTGCCAGCAGTTTATCAATTGGCTCACCCTATGGCTACACCTTC.

CDR3 in DNA: TGTGCCTGGACCGCAACCGGGACAGGGGCCTACGAGCAGTACTTC. This gives the protein CAWTATGTGAYEQYF. The chain uses TRBV30 and TRBJ2-7; TRBD1 agrees at 10 bases. This CDR3 is built from 15 residues. Germline values: CDR1 GTSNPN, CDR2 SVGIG (reference sequence). V shed 4 bases, J shed 2 bases, and the junction held 8 bases outside the gene matches.

This clone was observed once. This sequence joins TRBV6-5 and TRBJ2-2; D is unresolved. V was pared by 2 bases and J by 7 bases, with 14 bases between. This CDR3 has 15 amino acids. From germline, CDR1 is MNHEY and CDR2 SVGAGI. In DNA, the CDR3 is TGTGCCAGCAGTTACCTGAGTACGGCGGACGGGGAGCTGTTTTTT. Translating gives CASSYLSTADGELFF.

V usage is TRBV7-3 and J usage is TRBJ2-7, with 12 bases matching TRBD1. V trimming: 5 bases; J trimming: 2 bases; junction bases outside the gene matches: 7. CDR1 SGHTA and CDR2 FQGTGA come from the germline V gene. This CDR3 spans 16 amino acids. CDR3 amino acids: CASSASGTGGPYEQYF. The CDR3 region has the DNA TGTGCCAGCAGCGCGTCCGGGACAGGGGGCCCCTACGAGCAGTACTTC.

CDR3 in DNA: TGTGCCAGCAGTGCCCGGAGGATAGGGCAAGAGACCCAGTACTTC. Translation: CASSARRIGQETQYF. The gene calls are TRBV6-5 and TRBJ2-5; weak D call: TRBD2 (5 bases). V lost 5 bases, J lost 2 bases, and 15 bases lay in between. Per the germline V gene, CDR1 is MNHEY and CDR2 is SVGAGI. CDR3 length: 15 amino acids.

Here the CDR3 reads CASSSPRGLGVNEQFF. CDR3 DNA: TGTGCCAGCAGCTCTCCTCGGGGACTAGGAGTGAATGAGCAGTTCTTC. The V gene is TRBV28, the J gene TRBJ2-1, with 8 bases matching TRBD2. Looked up from germline, CDR1 is MDHEN and CDR2 is SYDVKM. The CDR3 contains 16 residues. With 6 bases clipped from V and 7 bases from J, the junction kept 14 bases outside the gene matches.

The chain carries TRBV27 and TRBJ1-3, with D possibly matching TRBD1 (6 bases). The CDR3 length is 15 residues. V was cut by 5 bases and J by 2 bases, with 13 bases left in between. The V gene's germline CDR1 is MNHEY and CDR2 SMNVEV (reference sequence). CDR3 DNA: TGTGCCAGCAGTGCTACGACAGGTACTGGAAACACCATATATTTT. Residues: CASSATTGTGNTIYF.

The V and J genes are TRBV28 and TRBJ1-5, with D unresolved. The CDR3 runs 13 residues. Looked up from germline, CDR1 is MDHEN and CDR2 is SYDVKM. Trimming left V 7 bases short and J 5 bases short, with 12 bases between. In DNA, the CDR3 is TGTGCCAGCATGGGCCCGGCGTATCAGCCCCAGCATTTT. Translating it yields CASMGPAYQPQHF. Using reference TRBV28 and TRBJ1-5 for the parts outside the CDR3, the full variable domain is DVKVTQSSRYLVKRTGEKVFLECVQDMDHENMFWYRQDPGLGLRLIYFSYDVKMKEKGDIPEGYSVSREKKERFSLILESASTNQTSMYLCASMGPAYQPQHFGDGTRLSIL.

This chain connects TRBV15 to TRBJ2-3, with TRBD2 identical over 12 bases. Trimming took 3 bases from V and 5 from J; bases not matched to a gene: 6. Germline-derived CDR1 and CDR2 are LNHNV and YYDKDF (reference sequence). The CDR3 is 16 amino acids. The CDR3 region has the DNA TGTGCCACCAGCAGCGGACTAGCGGGAATAATAGATACGCAGTATTTT. Translation gives CATSSGLAGIIDTQYF.

This rearrangement joins TRBV21-1 to TRBJ2-5; no check of the table's D call, TRBD2, against the DNA was made. TRBV21-1 is a pseudogene locus. The length of the CDR3 is 20 residues. CDR3 sequence (DNA): TGTGCCAGCACAAGCGATCAGGGGGTGAGGTTCCAGCGGGAGCAAGAGACCCAGTACTTC. Translation gives CASTSDQGVRFQREQETQYF.

This rearrangement joins TRBV6-5 to TRBJ2-1, with D maybe TRBD2 (7 bases). The length of the CDR3 is 13 residues. The germline gives CDR1 MNHEY, CDR2 SVGAGI. V dropped 2 bases and J dropped 7 bases, with 9 bases sitting between them. Written as DNA, the CDR3 is TGTGCCAGCAGTTACGGGAGGGGGAATGAGCAGTTCTTC. Amino acid sequence: CASSYGRGNEQFF.

CDR3 in DNA: TGTGCCCGGTGGGACAGGGTCACTGAAGCTTTCTTT. Its protein product is CARWDRVTEAFF. The chain employs TRBV30 and TRBJ1-1; 9 bases map to TRBD1. V dropped 8 bases and J dropped 4; count of bases not matched to a gene: 5. The CDR3 covers 12 residues. In germline, CDR1 is GTSNPN, CDR2 SVGIG (reference sequence). The whole variable domain, remainder taken from reference TRBV30 and TRBJ1-1, is SQTIHQWPATLVQPVGSPLSLECTVEGTSNPNLYWYRQAAGRGLQLLFYSVGIGQISSEVPQNLSASRPQDRQFILSSKKLLLSDSGFYLCARWDRVTEAFFGQGTRLTVV.

This chain joins TRBV9 and TRBJ1-1; TRBD1 matches at 7 bases. Germline assignment: CDR1 SGDLS and CDR2 YYNGEE. This CDR3 is built from 15 residues. Germline trimming cut 3 bases from V and 1 base from J; bases unmatched to any gene: 6. CDR3 bases: TGTGCCAGCAGCGGGAGACAGGGCTCGAACACTGAAGCTTTCTTT. Amino acids: CASSGRQGSNTEAFF.

V is TRBV30 and J is TRBJ2-7, with D possibly being TRBD1 (6 bases). The CDR3 is 15 amino acids. Deletions cut 0 bases from V and 5 bases from J, with 17 bases between. Germline lookup yields CDR1 GTSNPN and CDR2 SVGIG (reference sequence). This CDR3 is CAWSVLGRGSDEQYF. The CDR3, as DNA: TGTGCCTGGAGTGTACTTGGCAGGGGCAGCGACGAGCAGTACTTC.

The chain uses TRBV28 and TRBJ2-7, with 8 positions matching TRBD1. Looked up from germline, CDR1 is MDHEN and CDR2 is SYDVKM. Germline trimming cut 8 bases from V and 5 bases from J; bases unmatched to any gene: 11. The CDR3 is made up of 14 amino acids. As DNA, the CDR3 is TGTGCCAGCGTCCCCAGGACAGGGAACGACGAGCAGTACTTC. Translation: CASVPRTGNDEQYF.

J is TRBJ2-1 and V is TRBV27, with 7 bases fitting TRBD2. The trim removed 5 bases at V and 9 bases at J, leaving 16 bases unmatched. Germline assignment: CDR1 MNHEY and CDR2 SMNVEV (reference sequence). CDR3 length: 16 residues. The CDR3 DNA sequence: TGTGCCAGCAGTCTCGGACTGGGAGGGCTAGCAGGTGAGCAGTTCTTC. This encodes CASSLGLGGLAGEQFF.

This chain links TRBV11-1 with TRBJ2-3; maybe TRBD1 (6 bases). V lost 5 bases, J lost 2 bases, and 14 bases lay in between. The germline V gene has CDR1 SGHAT and CDR2 FQDESV (reference sequence). The CDR3 consists of 15 residues. CDR3 amino acids: CASSPDGTSTDTQYF. CDR3 nucleotides: TGTGCCAGCAGCCCGGACGGGACATCCACAGATACGCAGTATTTT.

The chain uses TRBV7-9 and TRBJ2-1; 11 bases are shared with TRBD2. The trim removed 8 bases at V and 10 bases at J, leaving 19 bases unmatched. The CDR3 spans 17 residues. Germline assignment: CDR1 SEHNR and CDR2 FQNEAQ (reference sequence). The CDR3 DNA follows: TGTGCCAGCGGAATCCGCTCCATAGCGGGAGGGCCAGGAGAGCAGTTCTTC. The encoded protein is CASGIRSIAGGPGEQFF.

V is TRBV28 and J is TRBJ2-7, with 8 bases identical to TRBD2. The junction had 12 bases not matched to a gene; V was cut back by 3 bases and J by 2 bases. The CDR3 totals 17 residues. The V gene's germline CDR1 is MDHEN and CDR2 SYDVKM. The CDR3 nucleotides are TGTGCCAGCAGTTTTTGGGGCCCTACTAGCGGCCCCTACGAGCAGTACTTC. It encodes CASSFWGPTSGPYEQYF. Full variable domain (rest looked up from reference TRBV28 and TRBJ2-7): DVKVTQSSRYLVKRTGEKVFLECVQDMDHENMFWYRQDPGLGLRLIYFSYDVKMKEKGDIPEGYSVSREKKERFSLILESASTNQTSMYLCASSFWGPTSGPYEQYFGPGTRLTVT.

V usage is TRBV25-1 and J usage is TRBJ1-2; D might be TRBD1 (5 bases). The V end was cut by 3 bases, the J end by 2 bases, with 16 bases between. CDR1 and CDR2 from the germline V gene are MGHDK and SYGVNS. The CDR3 is made up of 16 amino acids. The CDR3 DNA sequence: TGTGCCAGCAGTGAGGCGCAGGGTTCAGTAAACTATGGCTACACCTTC. It codes for CASSEAQGSVNYGYTF.

This clone was found a few times. This chain links TRBV28 with TRBJ1-6; TRBD1 is a possible D gene (6 bases). The V end lost 2 bases, the J end lost 5 bases, and 7 bases lay between the germline ends. Germline CDR1 reads MDHEN; CDR2 reads SYDVKM. The CDR3 extends over 14 amino acids. CDR3 residues: CASSLGQNNSPLHF. The CDR3 DNA is TGTGCCAGCAGTTTAGGACAGAATAATTCACCCCTCCACTTT.

This clone occurred a few times. This rearrangement joins TRBV6-1 to TRBJ1-2, with D maybe TRBD1 (5 bases). This CDR3 is 12 amino acids long. Germline CDR1 reads MNHNS; CDR2 reads SASEGT. V lost 8 bases to trimming and J lost 7 bases, with 14 bases between them. CDR3 amino acids: CASFRGDGGYTF. The DNA for the CDR3 is TGTGCCAGCTTTCGGGGGGACGGTGGCTACACCTTC.

The chain has TRBV30 and TRBJ1-3; D ambiguous. The CDR3 is 15 amino acids. The V gene lost 5 bases and the J gene lost 0 bases, with 14 bases spanning the gap. The germline V gene encodes CDR1 GTSNPN and CDR2 SVGIG (reference sequence). The DNA for the CDR3 is TGTGCCTGGGGTCTTCCCGGGAACTCTGGAAACACCATATATTTT. Translated: CAWGLPGNSGNTIYF.

This chain links TRBV27 with TRBJ2-3, with 8 bases aligning to TRBD1. Trimming took 5 bases from V and 4 from J; bases not matched to a gene: 11. This CDR3 has 16 residues. Germline lookup yields CDR1 MNHEY and CDR2 SMNVEV (reference sequence). In DNA, the CDR3 is TGTGCCAGCAGTATAACTCCGACAGGGGCGCCAGATACGCAGTATTTT. It codes for CASSITPTGAPDTQYF.

The V call is TRBV27, the J call TRBJ1-4; perhaps TRBD1 as D (5 bases). The CDR3 is 15 residues long. Germline values: CDR1 MNHEY, CDR2 SMNVEV (reference sequence). The V end was cut by 8 bases, the J end by 4 bases, with 17 bases between. The CDR3 reads CASGTLQAVNEKLFF. Here the CDR3 DNA reads TGTGCCAGCGGAACCCTACAGGCCGTTAATGAAAAACTGTTTTTT.

This clone was seen just once. The chain joins TRBV19 to TRBJ2-2; TRBD1 agrees at 9 bases. After removal of 6 bases from V and 4 bases from J, the junction contained 6 bases not matched to a gene. Germline-derived CDR1 and CDR2 are LNHDA and SQIVND (reference sequence). The CDR3 totals 15 residues. The CDR3 is CASRGQGRGTGELFF. DNA for the CDR3: TGTGCCAGTAGGGGACAGGGTCGGGGCACCGGGGAGCTGTTTTTT.

The chain is built from TRBV9 and TRBJ2-7, with D perhaps matching TRBD2 (6 bases). The CDR3 extends over 16 amino acids. Germline V gives CDR1 SGDLS, CDR2 YYNGEE. The germline V and J ends were trimmed by 0 bases and 0 bases, with 13 bases remaining between them. The CDR3 is CASSVGGAGYSYEQYF. The CDR3 region has the DNA TGTGCCAGCAGCGTAGGAGGCGCGGGATACTCCTACGAGCAGTACTTC. Drawing the rest from reference TRBV9 and TRBJ2-7, the complete variable domain is DSGVTQTPKHLITATGQRVTLRCSPRSGDLSVYWYQQSLDQGLQFLIQYYNGEERAKGNILERFSAQQFPDLHSELNLSSLELGDSALYFCASSVGGAGYSYEQYFGPGTRLTVT.

The chain combines TRBV11-2 with TRBJ1-2, with 7 bases identical to TRBD1. Germline V gives CDR1 SGHAT, CDR2 FQNNGV. The CDR3 totals 15 residues. Trimming cost V 5 bases and J 5 bases; bases outside gene matches: 11. CDR3 sequence: CASSPHSGGKYGYTF. Written as DNA, the CDR3 is TGTGCCAGCAGCCCCCATTCAGGGGGTAAGTATGGCTACACCTTC. Full variable domain (remainder filled in from reference TRBV11-2 and TRBJ1-2): EAGVAQSPRYKIIEKRQSVAFWCNPISGHATLYWYQQILGQGPKLLIQFQNNGVVDDSQLPKDRFSAERLKGVDSTLKIQPAKLEDSAVYLCASSPHSGGKYGYTFGSGTRLTVV.

The V call is TRBV4-2, the J call TRBJ2-5, with TRBD1 matching 8 bases. Near its end, the DNA agrees better with TRBJ2-7, so the J call may be wrong. This CDR3 has 14 amino acids. Germline lookup yields CDR1 LGHNA and CDR2 YNFKEQ. CDR3 protein: CASSQDDRGYEQYF. The CDR3 nucleotides read TGTGCCAGCAGCCAAGATGACAGGGGCTACGAGCAGTACTTC.

This chain connects TRBV6-5 to TRBJ2-7; TRBD1 might be the D (6 bases). The CDR3 totals 14 residues. The germline V gene encodes CDR1 MNHEY and CDR2 SVGAGI. Between the trimmed V and J ends, which lost 5 bases and 2 bases, there was a span of 13 bases. CDR3 coding DNA: TGTGCCAGCAGTATCATACCAGGGGCCTACGAGCAGTACTTC. The encoded protein is CASSIIPGAYEQYF.